This T cell receptor beta chain appears in the sequencing data of a study of blood T cell repertoires in COVID-19. Some clones are missing from TCRdb's copy, which holds only in-frame ones; the method was immunoSEQ multiplex PCR. The sample has roughly 340,000 clones, 85% to 90% seen once. The clonotype comes from a man between 18 and 35 years old who had recovered from COVID-19. Sequencing used PBMCs or T cells enriched from blood (not recorded which).

CDR3 DNA sequence: TGTGCCAGCAGTTACGGCGGGGGGTGGACAGATACGCAGTATTTT. Translating it yields CASSYGGGWTDTQYF. The J gene is TRBJ2-3, the V gene TRBV6-2 or TRBV6-3, with TRBD2 matching 8 bases. This CDR3 is built from 15 residues. V lost 2 bases, J lost 3 bases, and 4 bases stayed unmatched. Germline values: CDR1 MNHEY, CDR2 SVGEGT.